Following are 5 T cell receptor beta chains from one sample sequenced in a study of cytomegalovirus exposure and HLA in healthy donors. It was with 60 Vbeta and 13 Jbeta primers that the PCR ran. Only in-frame clones appear in the TCRdb table, and some are missing; sequencing was by immunoSEQ multiplex PCR. The repertoire holds under 200,000 clones, with 80% to 90% as singletons. The source material was PBMCs. The origin of the receptors is a young woman in good health and CMV-seronegative.

V gene TRBV18 combines with J gene TRBJ2-5, with D possibly being TRBD1 (5 bases). V lost 3 bases to trimming and J lost 4 bases, with 12 bases between them. The length of the CDR3 is 14 residues. Germline assignment: CDR1 KGHSH and CDR2 LQKENI. CDR3 amino acids: CASSPKGSAETQYF. DNA of the CDR3: TGTGCCAGCTCACCCAAGGGGTCCGCAGAGACCCAGTACTTC.

The genes are TRBV28 and TRBJ1-1; D is uncertain. Germline CDR1 reads MDHEN; CDR2 reads SYDVKM. The CDR3 is 13 amino acids. V lost 2 bases, J lost 1 base, and 5 bases lay in between. CDR3 DNA: TGTGCCAGCAGTTTACCAGGGAACACTGAAGCTTTCTTT. Protein sequence: CASSLPGNTEAFF.

This clone was counted a few times. The chain is built from TRBV5-4 and TRBJ1-6, with 8 bases aligning to TRBD1. CDR3 size: 15 residues. With V trimmed by 4 bases and J by 5 bases, 5 bases remained unmatched. Germline V CDR1 and CDR2: SGHNT, YYREEE (reference sequence). The CDR3 bases are TGTGCCAGCAGCGCGGGACAGGCCCATAATTCACCCCTCCACTTT. This codes for CASSAGQAHNSPLHF.

This chain uses TRBV19 with TRBJ1-2; maybe TRBD1 (6 bases). Germline V gene data show CDR1 as LNHDA and CDR2 as SQIVND (reference sequence). Trimming removed 3 bases at V and 8 bases at J, with 19 bases between. This CDR3 has 15 amino acids. The CDR3: CASSMGNRAMLGYTF. For the CDR3, the DNA is TGTGCCAGTAGTATGGGTAACAGGGCAATGTTGGGCTACACCTTC. Looking up the rest from reference TRBV19 and TRBJ1-2 gives the full variable domain: DGGITQSPKYLFRKEGQNVTLSCEQNLNHDAMYWYRQDPGQGLRLIYYSQIVNDFQKGDIAEGYSVSREKKESFPLTVTSAQKNPTAFYLCASSMGNRAMLGYTFGSGTRLTVV.

This clone was picked up one time. The V and J genes are TRBV7-2 and TRBJ2-7, with 9 bases fitting TRBD1. Germline V gene sequence: CDR1 SGHTA, CDR2 FQGNSA. After removal of 4 bases from V and 2 bases from J, the junction contained 12 bases not matched to a gene. The CDR3 has 17 amino acids. CDR3 amino acids: CASSSFYRGLGTYEQYF. CDR3 bases: TGTGCCAGCAGCTCGTTCTACAGGGGGCTTGGGACCTACGAGCAGTACTTC.